The 19 T cell receptor beta chains listed next were all sequenced from one sample in a study of blood T cell repertoires in COVID-19. Sequencing was performed with immunoSEQ multiplex PCR; in TCRdb, only in-frame clones are kept and a portion is missing. The repertoire includes around 140,000 clones, around four fifths of them detected once, and about 2.2% sits in the top ten. Sequencing was performed on PBMCs or T cells enriched from blood (not recorded which). These receptors all stem from a man aged 35 to 55 with acute COVID-19.

The rearrangement joins TRBV19 to TRBJ2-1, with D perhaps TRBD2 (5 bases). V lost 6 bases and J 3 bases, leaving 15 bases between the germline ends. Germline V CDR1 and CDR2: LNHDA, SQIVND (reference sequence). CDR3 size: 15 residues. CDR3 sequence reads: CASRLIGRDYNEQFF. CDR3 nucleotides: TGTGCCAGTAGACTGATTGGGAGAGACTACAATGAGCAGTTCTTC.

This clone was found once. The chain uses TRBV29-1 and TRBJ1-5; perhaps TRBD1 as D (6 bases). The V gene's germline CDR1 is SQVTM and CDR2 ANQGSEA. Trimming cost V 6 bases and J 5 bases, with 17 bases left between them. The length of the CDR3 is 14 residues. Written as DNA, the CDR3 is TGCAGCGTCACCCCTGGGGGGGGCGATCAGCCCCAGCATTTT. As protein: CSVTPGGGDQPQHF.

J is TRBJ2-3 and V is TRBV28, with TRBD2 matching over 12 bases. Trimming took 10 bases from V and 2 from J; bases not matched to a gene: 7. The CDR3 totals 15 residues. Germline CDR1 and CDR2: MDHEN and SYDVKM. For the CDR3, the DNA is TGTGCCACCTTAGGACTAGCGGGACCCACAGATACGCAGTATTTT. Encoded protein: CATLGLAGPTDTQYF.

The chain uses TRBV6-5 and TRBJ1-2, with 8 bases matching TRBD1. The CDR3 is 13 residues long. Per germline, CDR1 MNHEY and CDR2 SVGAGI. V lost 4 bases, J lost 3 bases, and 1 base stayed unmatched. Written as DNA, the CDR3 is TGTGCCAGCAGTTGGGGACAGGACTATGGCTACACCTTC. Amino acid sequence: CASSWGQDYGYTF.

This clone was recorded a few times. This chain links TRBV13 with TRBJ1-2; D remains ambiguous. V shed 1 base and J shed 6 bases, with 9 bases lying between them. The V gene's germline CDR1 is PRHDT and CDR2 FYEKMQ (reference sequence). This CDR3 has 13 amino acids. In DNA form, the CDR3 reads TGTGCCAGCAGCTTAGAGGCGGGTAATGGCTACACCTTC. Protein product: CASSLEAGNGYTF. The full variable domain, rest sourced from reference TRBV13 and TRBJ1-2, is AAGVIQSPRHLIKEKRETATLKCYPIPRHDTVYWYQQGPGQDPQFLISFYEKMQSDKGSIPDRFSAQQFSDYHSELNMSSLELGDSALYFCASSLEAGNGYTFGSGTRLTVV.

The chain carries TRBV4-2 and TRBJ2-2; TRBD2 might be the D (6 bases). CDR3 length: 14 amino acids. Trimming took off 2 bases at V and 7 bases at J, with 11 bases between the two ends. Germline values: CDR1 LGHNA, CDR2 YNFKEQ. The CDR3 here is CASSQRGGNGELFF. DNA of the CDR3: TGTGCCAGCAGCCAAAGGGGAGGAAACGGGGAGCTGTTTTTT.

J is TRBJ2-7 and V is TRBV6-5; 8 positions agree with TRBD2. CDR3 size: 14 residues. Germline V gene sequence: CDR1 MNHEY, CDR2 SVGAGI. The trim removed 6 bases at V and 2 bases at J, leaving 6 bases unmatched. This CDR3 reads CASSPGGGPYEQYF. The CDR3 DNA reads as TGTGCCAGCAGCCCGGGAGGGGGACCCTACGAGCAGTACTTC.

The chain recombines TRBV6-4 with TRBJ1-5, with D possibly TRBD1 on 6 matching bases. Deletions cut 7 bases from V and 1 base from J, with 14 bases between. Germline V CDR1 and CDR2: MRHNA, SNTAGT. The CDR3 runs to 15 residues. The CDR3 region has the DNA TGTGCCAGCACATCAGGACAGAGGAGCAATCAGCCCCAGCATTTT. It specifies CASTSGQRSNQPQHF.

The chain links TRBV4-1 to TRBJ2-7; TRBD1 is a possible D gene (5 bases). Trimming removed 3 bases from V and 1 base from J, with 13 bases in between. The CDR3 loop spans 15 amino acids. In germline, CDR1 is MGHRA, CDR2 YSYEKL. The chain's CDR3 is CASSHLTVPSYEQYF. The CDR3 nucleotides are TGCGCCAGCAGCCACCTGACAGTGCCTTCCTACGAGCAGTACTTC.

The V gene is TRBV18, the J gene TRBJ2-7; D gene unclear. V was pared by 3 bases and J by 2 bases, with 8 bases between. Germline loops: CDR1 KGHSH, CDR2 LQKENI. The CDR3 covers 13 residues. The CDR3 is CASSPAAAYEQYF. In DNA, the CDR3 is TGTGCCAGCTCACCGGCGGCGGCCTACGAGCAGTACTTC.

V gene TRBV4-2 combines with J gene TRBJ1-2; D is ambiguous. The CDR3 is made up of 15 amino acids. The germline V gene has CDR1 LGHNA and CDR2 YNFKEQ. V was clipped by 0 bases and J by 4 bases, with 12 bases between them. The CDR3 nucleotides are TGTGCCAGCAGCCAAGACGGGAGCCCAAGCTATGGCTACACCTTC. Its translation: CASSQDGSPSYGYTF.

The chain uses TRBV5-1 and TRBJ2-7, with 9 positions matching TRBD1. V lost 6 bases to trimming and J lost 5 bases; unmatched junction nucleotides: 9. This CDR3 has 14 residues. Germline lookup yields CDR1 SGHRS and CDR2 YFSETQ. The CDR3 coding sequence is TGCGCCAGCAATCCGGGACAGGGCGGAGACGAGCAGTACTTC. This sequence encodes CASNPGQGGDEQYF.

The J gene is TRBJ2-1, the V gene TRBV30, with 10 bases fitting TRBD2. This CDR3 comprises 13 residues. CDR1 and CDR2 from the germline V gene are GTSNPN and SVGIG (reference sequence). With V trimmed by 2 bases and J by 12 bases, 7 bases remained unmatched. CDR3 in amino acids: CAWSPSGGAGQFF. Here the CDR3 DNA reads TGTGCCTGGAGTCCAAGCGGGGGGGCCGGGCAGTTCTTC.

This clone has just a few counts. This chain uses TRBV7-9 with TRBJ1-1; D is ambiguous. The ends were cut back, 4 bases at V and 0 bases at J, with 6 bases in the middle. Germline values: CDR1 SEHNR, CDR2 FQNEAQ (reference sequence). The CDR3 contains 13 residues. The CDR3 protein is CASSYSVNTEAFF. In DNA, the CDR3 is TGTGCCAGCAGCTACAGTGTGAACACTGAAGCTTTCTTT.

The rearrangement uses TRBV28 and TRBJ1-1, with D possibly TRBD1 on 5 matching bases. The CDR3 length is 13 residues. The V end was cut by 5 bases, the J end by 12 bases, with 19 bases between. Germline V lookup: CDR1 MDHEN, CDR2 SYDVKM. CDR3 DNA: TGTGCCAGCAGTCACCGGCGGCAGGGTCTTTCTTTCTTT. Translating it yields CASSHRRQGLSFF. Filled out from reference TRBV28 and TRBJ1-1, the complete variable domain reads DVKVTQSSRYLVKRTGEKVFLECVQDMDHENMFWYRQDPGLGLRLIYFSYDVKMKEKGDIPEGYSVSREKKERFSLILESASTNQTSMYLCASSHRRQGLSFFGQGTRLTVV.

This clone was counted once. V is TRBV7-9 and J is TRBJ2-5; possibly TRBD1 for D (5 bases). In germline, CDR1 is SEHNR, CDR2 FQNEAQ (reference sequence). The CDR3 runs to 11 residues. V gave up 2 bases and J gave up 10 bases, with 8 bases separating them. The CDR3 protein is CASSLQGNQYF. In DNA, the CDR3 is TGTGCCAGCAGCTTACAGGGTAACCAGTACTTC.

This clone was counted a single time. The chain combines TRBV25-1 with TRBJ2-1, with 7 nucleotides matching TRBD2. This CDR3 has 14 amino acids. The ends lost 5 bases at V and 4 bases at J; junction bases unmatched: 5. Germline V gives CDR1 MGHDK, CDR2 SYGVNS. The CDR3 DNA reads as TGTGCCAGCAGTCTCCCTAGCGGTTACAATGAGCAGTTCTTC. This codes for CASSLPSGYNEQFF.

This clone appeared a single time. This sequence joins TRBV28 and TRBJ2-7; D might be TRBD1 (5 bases). This CDR3 comprises 15 residues. Germline lookup yields CDR1 MDHEN and CDR2 SYDVKM. Between the trimmed V and J ends, which lost 7 bases and 2 bases, there was a span of 18 bases. The CDR3 nucleotides read TGTGCCAGCACCCTTGACCTAGGACACACCTACGAGCAGTACTTC. Protein: CASTLDLGHTYEQYF.

The rearrangement uses TRBV19 and TRBJ2-3, with TRBD2 identical over 9 bases. The CDR3 sequence is 15 residues long. Germline CDR1 reads LNHDA; CDR2 reads SQIVND (reference sequence). V shed 5 bases and J 7 bases; nucleotides not matched to a gene: 10. The DNA of the CDR3 is TGTGCCAGTAGTGAGGCGGGAGGGAGTGTGAATACGCAGTATTTT. Residues: CASSEAGGSVNTQYF.